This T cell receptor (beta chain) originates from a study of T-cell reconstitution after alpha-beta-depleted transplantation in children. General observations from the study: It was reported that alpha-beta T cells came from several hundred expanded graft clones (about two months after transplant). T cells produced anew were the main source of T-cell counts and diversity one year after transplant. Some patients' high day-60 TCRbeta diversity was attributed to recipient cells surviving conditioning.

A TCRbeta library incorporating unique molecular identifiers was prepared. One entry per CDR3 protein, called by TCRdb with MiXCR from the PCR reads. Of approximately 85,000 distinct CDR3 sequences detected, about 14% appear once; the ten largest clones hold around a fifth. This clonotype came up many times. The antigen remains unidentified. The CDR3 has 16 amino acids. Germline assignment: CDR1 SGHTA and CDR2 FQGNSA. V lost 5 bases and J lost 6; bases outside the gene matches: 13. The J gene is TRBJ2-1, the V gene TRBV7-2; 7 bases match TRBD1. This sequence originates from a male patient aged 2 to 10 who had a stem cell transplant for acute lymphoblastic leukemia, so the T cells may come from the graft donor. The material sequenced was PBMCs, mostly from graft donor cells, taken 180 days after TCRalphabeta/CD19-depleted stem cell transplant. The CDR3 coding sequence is TGTGCCAGCAGCCGCAGCCCTCAGGGGGTTGCCAATGAGCAGTTCTTC. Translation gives CASSRSPQGVANEQFF.